This is a list of T cell receptor beta chains from one sample in a study of blood T cell dynamics during melanoma immunotherapy. Assay: immunoSEQ multiplex PCR; the TCRdb copy retains only in-frame clones and omits some. The table lists about 11,000 clones, roughly 88% of them singletons, with 5% to 6.5% in the top ten. Sequencing used blood, obtained from a patient treated with checkpoint blockade. The receptors derive from a human donor with melanoma. Each CDR3 is given with its conserved first and last residue. A D gene is named only where the DNA matches it firmly. The listing skips clone size in some rows; elsewhere it reads once, few, many or a size class.

j_call,d_call,clone_size,v_call,cdr3_nt,cdr3_aa
TRBJ1-2,.,.,TRBV6-5,TGTGCCAGCAGTCAAGGAGGAATAGGCTATGGCTACACCTTC,CASSQGGIGYGYTF
TRBJ1-6,.,.,TRBV7-9,TGTGCCAGCAGCTTGGGACAATCCTATAATTCACCCCTCCACTTT,CASSLGQSYNSPLHF
TRBJ2-1,.,.,TRBV7-9,TGTGCCAGCAGCTTAGTACAGAGCCCCTACAATGAGCAGTTCTTC,CASSLVQSPYNEQFF
TRBJ2-7,.,.,TRBV7-9,TGTGCCAGCAGCTTTACGGGCGAGCAGTACTTC,CASSFTGEQYF
TRBJ2-7,.,.,TRBV30,TGTGCCTGGAGTGTAATCCGAGAGCAGTACTTC,CAWSVIREQYF
TRBJ2-5,.,.,TRBV5-5,TGTGCCAGCAGCCAGCCTGGCTCGGGGGAGACCCAGTACTTC,CASSQPGSGETQYF
TRBJ1-1,.,.,TRBV19,TGTGCCAGTGGGGGATCAAGGGCCACTGAAGCTTTCTTT,CASGGSRATEAFF
TRBJ1-2,.,once,TRBV30,TGTGCCTGGAGTGTAACCAGAAAATATGGCTACACCTTC,CAWSVTRKYGYTF
TRBJ2-4,.,.,TRBV7-2,TGTGCCAGCAGCTTATATGAGGGGAAAAACATTCAGTACTTC,CASSLYEGKNIQYF
TRBJ2-5,TRBD2,.,TRBV7-9,TGTGCCAGCACCCGACGTAGCGGGGGGGCCCCAGAGACCCAGTACTTC,CASTRRSGGAPETQYF
TRBJ2-3,.,.,TRBV7-3,TGTGCCAGCAGTCCGGTTCAGCGCCGTACGCAGTATTTT,CASSPVQRRTQYF
TRBJ2-2,.,.,TRBV4-1,TGCGCCAGCAGCCCCTCGGGACGGTACACCGGGGAGCTGTTTTTT,CASSPSGRYTGELFF
TRBJ1-5,.,.,TRBV2,TGTGCCAGCAGTGGGGCCTATAGCAATCAGCCCCAGCATTTT,CASSGAYSNQPQHF
TRBJ1-2,.,.,TRBV19,TGTGCCAGTAGTCCCCCAGGGGACTATGGCTACACCTTC,CASSPPGDYGYTF
TRBJ1-1,.,.,TRBV11-3,TGTGCCAGCAGCTCCCACATCGGCACTGAAGCTTTCTTT,CASSSHIGTEAFF
TRBJ1-5,TRBD1,.,TRBV2,TGTGCCAGCAGTCCCGGACAGGGCCATCAGCCCCAGCATTTT,CASSPGQGHQPQHF